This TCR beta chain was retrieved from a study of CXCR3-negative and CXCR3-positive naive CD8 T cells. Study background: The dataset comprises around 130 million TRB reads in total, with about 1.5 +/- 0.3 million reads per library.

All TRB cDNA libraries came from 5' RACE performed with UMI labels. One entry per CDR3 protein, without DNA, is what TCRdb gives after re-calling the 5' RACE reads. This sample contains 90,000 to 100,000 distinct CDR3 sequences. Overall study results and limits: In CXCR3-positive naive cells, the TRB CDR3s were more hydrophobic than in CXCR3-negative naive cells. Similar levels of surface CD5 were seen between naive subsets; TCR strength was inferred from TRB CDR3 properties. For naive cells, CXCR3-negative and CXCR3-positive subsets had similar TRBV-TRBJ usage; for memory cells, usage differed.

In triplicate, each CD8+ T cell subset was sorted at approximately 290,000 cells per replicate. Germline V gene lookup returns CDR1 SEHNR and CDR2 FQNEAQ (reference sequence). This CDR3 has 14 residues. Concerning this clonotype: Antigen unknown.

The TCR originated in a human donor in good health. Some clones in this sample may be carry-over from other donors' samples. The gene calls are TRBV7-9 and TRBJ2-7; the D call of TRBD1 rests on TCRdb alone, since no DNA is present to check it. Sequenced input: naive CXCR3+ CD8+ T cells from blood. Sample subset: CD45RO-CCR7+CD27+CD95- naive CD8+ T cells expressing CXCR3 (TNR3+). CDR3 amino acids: CASSYGGELNEQYF.